Below, 13 T cell receptor beta chains from the same sample are listed, as sequenced in a study of T-cell reconstitution after alpha-beta-depleted transplantation in children. As it was prepared, the TCRbeta library received unique molecular identifiers. In TCRdb, the PCR reads were re-called with MiXCR into one record per CDR3 protein. The table records 90,000 to 120,000 distinct CDR3 sequences, almost 6.5% of them present only once. The material sequenced was PBMCs, mostly from graft donor cells, taken 360 days after TCRalphabeta/CD19-depleted stem cell transplant. Receptors originate from a male patient aged 2-15 years who had a stem cell transplant for acute lymphoblastic leukemia, so the T cells may come from the graft donor.

This clonotype was detected a few times. The chain carries TRBV20-1 and TRBJ2-7; TRBD2 aligns across 11 bases. V lost 0 bases, J lost 6 bases, and 7 bases stayed unmatched. Germline V gene lookup returns CDR1 DFQATT and CDR2 SNEGSKA (reference sequence). The CDR3 length is 15 residues. CDR3 protein: CSARDRASGGREQYF. The CDR3 DNA sequence: TGCAGTGCTAGAGATCGGGCTAGCGGGGGGCGCGAGCAGTACTTC.

This clonotype occurred many times. The chain has TRBV7-2 and TRBJ2-7; perhaps TRBD1 as D (6 bases). Germline CDR1 and CDR2: SGHTA and FQGNSA. CDR3 length: 15 amino acids. Trimming took 3 bases from V and 7 from J, leaving 19 bases between them. This chain's CDR3 is CASSFTTQGRNEQYF. For the CDR3, the DNA is TGTGCCAGCAGCTTTACGACACAGGGTCGGAATGAGCAGTACTTC.

This clonotype was counted at least ten times. One end of the junction fails to match germline, which may point to a read error. This rearrangement joins TRBV4-1 to TRBJ2-1, with D perhaps matching TRBD2 (5 bases). This CDR3 comprises 12 residues. Germline V gene sequence: CDR1 MGHRA, CDR2 YSYEKL. CDR3 DNA sequence: TGCGCCAGCAGCCCTTTCGGGAATGATCAGTTCTTC. Protein: CASSPFGNDQFF.

The table lists this clonotype with many counts. The rearrangement joins TRBV7-7 to TRBJ2-7; the match to TRBD2 covers 7 bases. J lost 3 bases, V lost 1 base, and 6 bases had no gene match. CDR1 is SSHAT and CDR2 is FNYEAQ in the germline V gene (reference sequence). The CDR3 loop spans 15 amino acids. CDR3 DNA: TGTGCCAGCAGCTTAGGGGAGGGTCCGGTCTACGAGCAGTACTTC. Its translation: CASSLGEGPVYEQYF.

This clonotype was recorded many times. V usage is TRBV6-2 or TRBV6-3 and J usage is TRBJ1-1; possibly TRBD1 for D (6 bases). With 2 bases removed from V and 0 bases from J, the gap between germline ends came to 7 bases. Germline V gives CDR1 MNHEY, CDR2 SVGEGT. The CDR3 is 14 residues long. CDR3 sequence reads: CASSYHRVNTEAFF. The CDR3, as DNA: TGTGCCAGCAGTTACCACAGGGTGAACACTGAAGCTTTCTTT.

Only one count was recorded for this clonotype. The rearrangement links TRBV7-9 to TRBJ1-4; no clear D gene. This CDR3 spans 17 amino acids. V shed 5 bases and J shed 4 bases, with 20 bases lying between them. Germline V CDR1 and CDR2: SEHNR, FQNEAQ (reference sequence). The CDR3 loop reads CASSQSWMTESNEKLFF. In DNA, the CDR3 is TGTGCCAGCAGCCAGTCCTGGATGACCGAGAGTAATGAAAAACTGTTTTTT. Filled out from reference TRBV7-9 and TRBJ1-4, the complete variable domain reads DTGVSQNPRHKITKRGQNVTFRCDPISEHNRLYWYRQTLGQGPEFLTYFQNEAQLEKSRLLSDRFSAERPKGSFSTLEIQRTEQGDSAMYLCASSQSWMTESNEKLFFGSGTQLSVL.

This clonotype was seen repeatedly, ten times or more. V gene TRBV24-1 combines with J gene TRBJ1-5, with 7 bases identical to TRBD1. This CDR3 spans 12 amino acids. The germline V gene encodes CDR1 KGHDR and CDR2 SFDVKD. V dropped 12 bases and J dropped 6; count of bases not matched to a gene: 7. In DNA, the CDR3 is TGTGCCCCACAGGGGCTCGTTCAGCCCCAGCATTTT. Its translation is CAPQGLVQPQHF.

This chain connects TRBV3-1 to TRBJ2-7; 9 bases fit TRBD2. Germline V gene lookup returns CDR1 LGHDT and CDR2 YNNKEL (reference sequence). V lost 1 base to trimming and J lost 3 bases; unmatched junction nucleotides: 1. CDR3 length: 14 residues. The CDR3 is CASSQGGRGYEQYF. The CDR3 nucleotides read TGTGCCAGCAGCCAAGGCGGGAGGGGCTACGAGCAGTACTTC.

This clonotype was found a few times. The CDR3 coding sequence is TGTGCCAGCAGCTTAGTAGGGGGCGCGACAGATACGCAGTATTTT. Amino acid sequence: CASSLVGGATDTQYF. The chain is built from TRBV7-9 and TRBJ2-3; TRBD1 matches 7 bases. CDR1 is SEHNR and CDR2 is FQNEAQ in the germline V gene (reference sequence). J was trimmed by 3 bases and V by 1 base; bases with no gene match: 4. This CDR3 is 15 amino acids long.

This clonotype was counted between two and nine times. The gene calls are TRBV19 and TRBJ2-7; TRBD1 might be the D (6 bases). Germline V gene lookup returns CDR1 LNHDA and CDR2 SQIVND (reference sequence). V was clipped by 5 bases and J by 0 bases, with 11 bases between them. This CDR3 region has 14 residues. CDR3 loop: CASSFGTPSYEQYF. The DNA for the CDR3 is TGTGCCAGTAGTTTCGGGACACCCTCCTACGAGCAGTACTTC.

The chain couples TRBV10-3 to TRBJ1-2; a possible D gene is TRBD1 (6 bases). The CDR3 is made up of 14 amino acids. V was pared by 7 bases and J by 3 bases, with 15 bases between. Germline V CDR1 and CDR2: ENHRY, SYGVKD. CDR3 nucleotide sequence: TGTGCCATCAAAAACAGGGCTGGGGACTATGGCTACACCTTC. Its translation: CAIKNRAGDYGYTF.

There are many counts of this clonotype. The rearrangement joins TRBV29-1 to TRBJ2-7, with 8 bases identical to TRBD1. The CDR3 is made up of 13 amino acids. Germline loops: CDR1 SQVTM, CDR2 ANQGSEA. The V segment lost 6 bases and the J segment 4 bases; nucleotides outside the gene matches: 8. The CDR3 region has the DNA TGCAGCGTGGGGGAGGACAGGGTTTACGAGCAGTACTTC. It yields the protein CSVGEDRVYEQYF.

This clonotype came up many times. The chain employs TRBV12-3 or TRBV12-4 and TRBJ1-5; D is uncertain. V lost 4 bases, J lost 1 base, and 17 bases lay in between. This CDR3 is 17 amino acids long. CDR3 protein: CASSSAYGEPSNQPQHF. The CDR3 bases are TGTGCCAGCAGTTCGGCCTACGGGGAGCCAAGCAATCAGCCCCAGCATTTT.